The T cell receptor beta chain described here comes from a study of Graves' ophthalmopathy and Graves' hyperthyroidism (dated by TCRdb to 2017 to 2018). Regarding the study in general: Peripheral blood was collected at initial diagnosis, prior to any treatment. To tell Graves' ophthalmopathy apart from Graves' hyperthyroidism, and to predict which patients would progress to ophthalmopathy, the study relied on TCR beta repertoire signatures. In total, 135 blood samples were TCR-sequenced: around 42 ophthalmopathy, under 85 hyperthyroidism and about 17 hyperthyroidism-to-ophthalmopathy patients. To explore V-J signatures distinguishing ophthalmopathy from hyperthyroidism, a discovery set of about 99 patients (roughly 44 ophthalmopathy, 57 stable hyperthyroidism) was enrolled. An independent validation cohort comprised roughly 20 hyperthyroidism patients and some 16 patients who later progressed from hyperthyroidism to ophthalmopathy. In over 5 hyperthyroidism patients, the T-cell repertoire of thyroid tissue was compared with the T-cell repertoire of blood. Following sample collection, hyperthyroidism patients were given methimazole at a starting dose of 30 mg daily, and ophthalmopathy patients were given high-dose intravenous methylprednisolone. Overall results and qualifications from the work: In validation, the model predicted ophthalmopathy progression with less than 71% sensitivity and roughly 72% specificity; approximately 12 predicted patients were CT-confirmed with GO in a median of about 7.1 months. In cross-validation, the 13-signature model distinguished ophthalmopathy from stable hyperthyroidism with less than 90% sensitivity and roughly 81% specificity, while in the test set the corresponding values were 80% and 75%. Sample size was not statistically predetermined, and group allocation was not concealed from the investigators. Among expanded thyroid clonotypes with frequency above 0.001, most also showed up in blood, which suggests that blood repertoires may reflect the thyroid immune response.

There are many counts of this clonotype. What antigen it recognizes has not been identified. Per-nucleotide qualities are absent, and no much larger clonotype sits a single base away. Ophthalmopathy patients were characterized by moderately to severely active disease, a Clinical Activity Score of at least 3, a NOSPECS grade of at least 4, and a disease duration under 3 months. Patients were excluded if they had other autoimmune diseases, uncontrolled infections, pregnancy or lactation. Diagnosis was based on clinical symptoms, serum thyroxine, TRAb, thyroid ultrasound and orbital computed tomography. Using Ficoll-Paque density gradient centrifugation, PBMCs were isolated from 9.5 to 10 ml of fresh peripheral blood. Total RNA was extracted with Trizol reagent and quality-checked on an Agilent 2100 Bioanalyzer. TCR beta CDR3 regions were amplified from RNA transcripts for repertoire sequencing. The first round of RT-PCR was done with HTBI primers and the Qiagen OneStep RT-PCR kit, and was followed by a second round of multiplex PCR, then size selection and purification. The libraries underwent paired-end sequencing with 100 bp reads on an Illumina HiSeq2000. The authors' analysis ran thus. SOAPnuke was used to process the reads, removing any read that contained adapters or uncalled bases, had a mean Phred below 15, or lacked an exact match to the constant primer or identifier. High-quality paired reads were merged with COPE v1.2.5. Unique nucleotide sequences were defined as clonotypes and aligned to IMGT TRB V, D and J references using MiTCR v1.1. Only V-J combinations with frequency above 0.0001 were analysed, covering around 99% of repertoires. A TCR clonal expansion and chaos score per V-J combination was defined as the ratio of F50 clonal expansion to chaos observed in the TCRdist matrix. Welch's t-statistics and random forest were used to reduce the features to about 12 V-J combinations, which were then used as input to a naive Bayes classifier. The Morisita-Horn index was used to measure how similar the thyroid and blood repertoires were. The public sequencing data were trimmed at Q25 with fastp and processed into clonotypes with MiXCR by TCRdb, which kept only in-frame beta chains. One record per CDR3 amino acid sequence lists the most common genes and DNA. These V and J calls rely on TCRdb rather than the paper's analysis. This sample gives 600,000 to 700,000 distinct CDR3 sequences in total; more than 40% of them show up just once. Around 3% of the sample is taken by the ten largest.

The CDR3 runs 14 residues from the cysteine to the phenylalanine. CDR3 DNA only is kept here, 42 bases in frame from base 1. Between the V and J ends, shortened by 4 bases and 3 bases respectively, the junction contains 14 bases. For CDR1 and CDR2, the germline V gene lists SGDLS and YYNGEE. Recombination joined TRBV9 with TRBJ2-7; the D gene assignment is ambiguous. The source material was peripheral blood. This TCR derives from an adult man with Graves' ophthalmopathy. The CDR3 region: CASSPTGSLYEQYF. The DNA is TGTGCCAGCAGCCCCACGGGTTCGCTCTACGAGCAGTACTTC. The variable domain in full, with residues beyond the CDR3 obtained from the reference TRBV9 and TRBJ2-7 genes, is DSGVTQTPKHLITATGQRVTLRCSPRSGDLSVYWYQQSLDQGLQFLIQYYNGEERAKGNILERFSAQQFPDLHSELNLSSLELGDSALYFCASSPTGSLYEQYFGPGTRLTVT.